This paragraph reports one T cell receptor beta chain. Its antigen is undetermined. These data belong to a study of cytomegalovirus exposure and HLA in healthy donors. The germline V gene encodes CDR1 LGHNA and CDR2 YSLEER. J was trimmed by 7 bases and V by 2 bases; bases with no gene match: 4. This CDR3 region has 15 residues. The PCR used 60 Vbeta and 13 Jbeta primers. The assay was immunoSEQ multiplex PCR, and TCRdb's table has in-frame clones only and misses some. The profile shows under 150,000 clones, about 73% of them singletons. Study outcomes and limitations: By HLA locus, TCR association rates varied in a later analysis, with DRB1 showing the most and HLA-C the fewest. One variant, a missense change in DCLRE1C, was linked in a later analysis to TCR beta V- and J-gene trimming. Some TCR beta chains (about 180 of them) were listed as cytomegalovirus-associated.

Input material: PBMCs. This sequence originates from a woman aged 25 to 45 in good health and CMV-seropositive. The chain couples TRBV4-3 to TRBJ2-1, with TRBD2 identical over 11 bases. CDR3: CASSQLAGGVNEQFF. CDR3 bases: TGCGCCAGCAGCCAACTAGCGGGGGGAGTAAATGAGCAGTTCTTC.